This TCR beta chain was sequenced during a study of cytomegalovirus exposure and HLA in healthy donors. J was trimmed by 4 bases and V by 4 bases; bases with no gene match: 6. The CDR3 spans 15 residues. Germline values: CDR1 SGHNT, CDR2 YYREEE (reference sequence). Primers included in the PCR were 60 Vbeta and 13 Jbeta primers. Data came from immunoSEQ multiplex PCR; TCRdb stores just in-frame clones and leaves some out. The data show roughly 200,000 clones, with approximately 85% seen just once and about 2.2% held by the top ten. Sequenced material: PBMCs. V and J are TRBV5-4 and TRBJ2-7, with TRBD2 matching 12 bases. The clonotype originates from a woman in her fifties or sixties in good health and CMV-seronegative. In DNA, the CDR3 is TGTGCCAGCAGCGATCTAGCGGGAGGGACTTACGAGCAGTACTTC. Encoded protein: CASSDLAGGTYEQYF.